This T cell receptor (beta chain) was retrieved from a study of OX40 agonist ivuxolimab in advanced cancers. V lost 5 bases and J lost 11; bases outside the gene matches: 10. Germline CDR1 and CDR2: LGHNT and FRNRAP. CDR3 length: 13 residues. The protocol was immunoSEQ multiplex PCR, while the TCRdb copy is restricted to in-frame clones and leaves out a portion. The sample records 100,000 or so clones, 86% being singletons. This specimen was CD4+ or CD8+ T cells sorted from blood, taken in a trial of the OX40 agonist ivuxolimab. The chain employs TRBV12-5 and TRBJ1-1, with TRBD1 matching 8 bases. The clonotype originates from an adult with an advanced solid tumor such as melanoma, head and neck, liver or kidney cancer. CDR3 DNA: TGTGCTAGTGGTCTCGACAGGGGCGAGGACGCTTTCTTT. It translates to CASGLDRGEDAFF.